This T cell receptor beta chain is drawn from a study of cytomegalovirus exposure and HLA in healthy donors. Background on the study: Earlier findings included roughly 120 million unique TCR beta sequences obtained from 150 million to 200 million T cells.

V shed 2 bases, J shed 4 bases, and the junction held 5 bases outside the gene matches. CDR1 and CDR2 from the germline V gene are LNHDA and SQIVND (reference sequence). The CDR3 is 15 amino acids. Findings of the study overall: In vitro experiments confirmed that three CMV-associated chains were specific for CMV antigens. Later on, a genetic analysis was performed. It linked a missense variant in DCLRE1C with V- and J-gene trimming of TCR beta.

About this clone itself: The antigen is unknown.

This PCR relied on a set of 60 Vbeta primers and 13 Jbeta primers. Using immunoSEQ multiplex PCR, the repertoire was profiled, and TCRdb retains in-frame clones only, with some absent. The sample carries about 190,000 clones, 75% to 85% recorded once. This clonotype was sampled from a woman aged 18-29 years in good health and CMV-seronegative. V is TRBV19 and J is TRBJ2-7; 10 bases match TRBD2. Sequencing used PBMCs. As DNA, the CDR3 is TGTGCCAGTAGTATATGGACTAGCGGAGAGTACGAGCAGTACTTC. Its protein is CASSIWTSGEYEQYF.